This T cell receptor (beta chain) was profiled in a study of T-cell memory formation after mild COVID-19 (dated by TCRdb to the early 2020s). At the level of the whole study: TCR sequence clusters from the two donors were largely donor specific. Two young, previously healthy adult volunteers made up the cohort, one male and one female. In a couple of donors, T-cell clones that expanded and contracted after mild COVID-19 were tracked by sequencing TCRalpha and TCRbeta repertoires over time. General study outcomes and caveats: Balanced CD4/CD8 phenotypes were observed for clones contracting from day 15 to 85, whereas a bias towards CD4+ was observed for a second wave of clones expanding from day 15 to 37. The second-wave clones that peaked on day 37 were not confirmed to be SARS-CoV-2 specific. Contracting CD4+ clones were found mainly in CM and EM memory subsets, while CD8+ clones were enriched in EMRA. The study covered only a couple of mild cases, and larger cohorts including severe cases with pre-infection samples were considered necessary. The detection of some responding clones in pre-infection memory suggests that pre-existing cross-reactive memory T cells joined the SARS-CoV-2 response.

Ficoll-Paque density gradient centrifugation was used to isolate PBMCs. The listed sequencing device is Illumina NovaSeq 6000. Using 5'RACE with constant-segment primers, TCRalpha and TCRbeta cDNA libraries were constructed, with sample barcodes and unique molecular identifiers added in the process. Trizol reagent was used to extract RNA from every sample. Amplification of the libraries took two PCR steps, and the second step added a second sample barcode plus Illumina TruSeq adapters. Sequencing of libraries was performed on an Illumina NovaSeq with 2 x 150 bp paired-end reads. For the original study's pipeline: Demultiplexing of reads and collapsing into UMI-guided consensus sequences were performed with migec v1.2.7. With mixcr v2.1.11, UMI consensuses were aligned to TRA and TRB V and J templates and assembled into clonotypes. A clonotype was counted as expanded or contracted only if both edgeR and NoisET called the change significant, with noise models trained on biological replicates. For edgeR calls, the cutoffs were a false discovery rate-adjusted p below 0.01 and a log2 fold-change threshold of 1. PCA with hierarchical clustering of max-normalized trajectories of the 1000 most abundant clonotypes was used as exploratory dynamics analysis. Separately sequenced CD4+ and CD8+ repertoires were used to assign a CD4 or CD8 phenotype to each responding clone. TCRdb reran the public reads through fastp at Q25 and MiXCR, keeping productive beta chains. Duplicate CDR3 protein sequences are folded into a single record with the most common DNA and genes. For this entry, the V and J calls and clone size follow TCRdb and not the study's own pipeline. A total of 350,000 or so distinct CDR3 sequences appear in this sample, under 15% of them only once. Over 20% of the sample is held by the ten biggest clonotypes.

V lost 2 bases and J lost 6 bases; the stretch between them is 6 bases long. CDR1 and CDR2 are read off the germline V gene (reference sequence) as GTSNPN and SVGIG. Counted from cysteine to phenylalanine, this CDR3 has 11 amino acids. Only the CDR3 part of the read is kept: 33 bases, read in frame from the first base. This clonotype was detected only a few times. Its target antigen remains unknown. No qualities accompany the bases; no much larger clone lies one base away. This TCR came from a man between 18 and 29 years old who had mild COVID-19 (a few samples of this study predate the infection). The sample titles of this study are shuffled in the database, so cell type and time point are left out; the donor was told from shared clones. The chain is made from TRBV30 and TRBJ2-3; possibly the D gene is TRBD2, per 5 matching bases. The specimen sequenced was PBMCs or a T cell subset sorted from them (not recorded which). CDR3 sequence: CAWSRGDTQYF. The nucleotide sequence is given as TGTGCCTGGAGTCGAGGGGATACGCAGTATTTT. The full variable domain, completed from the reference TRBV30 and TRBJ2-3 proteins outside the CDR3, reads SQTIHQWPATLVQPVGSPLSLECTVEGTSNPNLYWYRQAAGRGLQLLFYSVGIGQISSEVPQNLSASRPQDRQFILSSKKLLLSDSGFYLCAWSRGDTQYFGPGTRLTVL.